This TCR beta chain was documented in a study of CD8+CD57+ T cells in acquired aplastic anemia. General study points: Sharing between patients and controls was observed for twenty-nine CD8+ CDR3 sequences.

This clonotype showed up many times. Its antigen remains unidentified. It was genomic DNA that served as the template for profiling TCR beta VDJ and CDR3. TCRdb itself ran the reads through MiXCR, one entry per CDR3 protein. The repertoire holds over 200,000 distinct CDR3 sequences, with over 60% as singletons. V was clipped by 10 bases and J by 3 bases; unmatched bases: 3. This CDR3 spans 12 amino acids. Germline V gene data show CDR1 as MNHEY and CDR2 as SMNVEV (reference sequence). This rearrangement joins TRBV27 to TRBJ2-7; 10 bases fit TRBD1. The sequence was collected from a human donor in good health. The sequencing sample was made of sorted CD4+, CD8+, or CD8+CD57+ T cells (not recorded which) from PBMCs. This CDR3 is CATGDRGYEQYF. CDR3 nucleotide sequence: TGTGCCACCGGGGACAGGGGCTACGAGCAGTACTTC.